This TCR beta chain is drawn from a study of blood T cell repertoires in COVID-19. Study details: The origin of the acute and convalescent COVID-19 samples was the United States, Italy and Spain. PBMCs, B-cell-depleted T cells, or T cells were the source of the cDNA or gDNA that made up the material.

CDR1 and CDR2 from the germline V gene are SGHDT and YYEEEE. The CDR3 consists of 13 residues. The junction had 7 bases not matched to a gene; V was cut back by 2 bases and J by 9 bases. Profiled with immunoSEQ multiplex PCR; TCRdb holds only in-frame clones, not every one. The table records approximately 67,000 clones, 87% of them present only once. This TCR derives from a man in his forties or fifties with active COVID-19. J is TRBJ2-7 and V is TRBV5-6; 8 bases agree with TRBD1. The sequencing sample was made of peripheral blood. As DNA, the CDR3 is TGTGCCAGCAGCTTTGGGCGGGGACAGGTGCAGTACTTC. Its protein is CASSFGRGQVQYF.